These T cell receptor beta chains were read from a single sample in a study of Ad26.COV2.S vaccination and SARS-CoV-2 variants. Libraries were prepared by immunoSEQ multiplex PCR; TCRdb keeps only in-frame clonotypes and omits some of them. This table holds 350,000 to 400,000 clones, 80% to 90% found once. The specimen was peripheral blood, collected in a trial of Ad26.COV2.S vaccine versus placebo. Receptor source: a person between 18 and 59 years old who received the Ad26.COV2.S COVID-19 vaccine or a placebo. CDR3s include the opening cysteine and the closing phenylalanine or tryptophan. The D gene is left open where the match is weak. The size field is filled for only some rows; it gives once, few, many or a size class.

cdr3_aa: CAWSLNYGYTF
cdr3_nt: TGTGCCTGGAGTCTTAACTATGGCTACACCTTC
clone_size: .
j_call: TRBJ1-2
v_call: TRBV30
d_call: .

cdr3_aa: CAWSVTGTRGNTIYF
cdr3_nt: TGTGCCTGGAGTGTGACCGGGACAAGAGGAAACACCATATATTTT
clone_size: few
j_call: TRBJ1-3
v_call: TRBV30
d_call: .

cdr3_aa: CASSLVGVSGNTIYF
cdr3_nt: TGTGCCAGCAGCTTAGTGGGAGTCTCTGGAAACACCATATATTTT
clone_size: .
j_call: TRBJ1-3
v_call: TRBV11-2
d_call: .

cdr3_aa: CASSIAGGSGANVLTF
cdr3_nt: TGTGCCAGCAGCATAGCGGGGGGCTCTGGGGCCAACGTCCTGACTTTC
clone_size: .
j_call: TRBJ2-6
v_call: TRBV7-9
d_call: TRBD2

cdr3_aa: CASLTGGTYNEQFF
cdr3_nt: TGCGCCAGCCTGACAGGGGGCACCTACAATGAGCAGTTCTTC
clone_size: .
j_call: TRBJ2-1
v_call: TRBV10-2
d_call: TRBD1

cdr3_aa: CASSFLNEQFF
cdr3_nt: TGTGCCAGCAGCTTTTTGAATGAGCAGTTCTTC
clone_size: .
j_call: TRBJ2-1
v_call: TRBV7-9
d_call: .

cdr3_aa: CASRLTGDYNQPQHF
cdr3_nt: TGTGCCAGCAGATTAACAGGGGACTACAATCAGCCCCAGCATTTT
clone_size: .
j_call: TRBJ1-5
v_call: TRBV7-2
d_call: TRBD1

cdr3_aa: CASSPNRGSEKLFF
cdr3_nt: TGTGCCAGCAGCCCAAACAGGGGAAGTGAAAAACTGTTTTTT
clone_size: .
j_call: TRBJ1-4
v_call: TRBV5-4
d_call: TRBD1

cdr3_aa: CASSYARKGYEQYF
cdr3_nt: TGTGCCAGCAGCTATGCGAGGAAGGGGTACGAGCAGTACTTC
clone_size: .
j_call: TRBJ2-7
v_call: TRBV6-5
d_call: .

cdr3_aa: CASSQGVGYEQYF
cdr3_nt: TGCGCCAGCAGCCAGGGGGTCGGCTACGAGCAGTACTTC
clone_size: .
j_call: TRBJ2-7
v_call: TRBV4-1
d_call: .

cdr3_aa: CASIGTWTGELFF
cdr3_nt: TGTGCCAGCATCGGGACCTGGACCGGGGAGCTGTTTTTT
clone_size: .
j_call: TRBJ2-2
v_call: TRBV6-5
d_call: .

cdr3_aa: CASSQGGVSQPQHF
cdr3_nt: TGTGCCAGCTCCCAGGGCGGGGTCAGTCAGCCCCAGCATTTT
clone_size: .
j_call: TRBJ1-5
v_call: TRBV18
d_call: .

cdr3_aa: CASSLRTVGYGYTF
cdr3_nt: TGTGCCAGCAGTTTGAGGACAGTCGGCTATGGCTACACCTTC
clone_size: .
j_call: TRBJ1-2
v_call: TRBV28
d_call: .

cdr3_aa: CASGPDQGRRETQYF
cdr3_nt: TGTGCCAGCGGGCCAGATCAGGGGCGCCGGGAGACCCAGTACTTC
clone_size: .
j_call: TRBJ2-5
v_call: TRBV7-9
d_call: .

cdr3_aa: CASSEKGVVEKLFF
cdr3_nt: TGTGCCAGCAGTGAAAAGGGGGTAGTTGAAAAACTGTTTTTT
clone_size: .
j_call: TRBJ1-4
v_call: TRBV2
d_call: .

cdr3_aa: CASVGGVRGDEQFF
cdr3_nt: TGTGCCAGCGTTGGCGGGGTACGCGGGGATGAGCAGTTCTTC
clone_size: .
j_call: TRBJ2-1
v_call: TRBV7-9
d_call: .

cdr3_aa: CASSPGLAGSGEQYF
cdr3_nt: TGTGCCAGCTCACCAGGACTAGCGGGGTCGGGGGAGCAGTACTTC
clone_size: .
j_call: TRBJ2-7
v_call: TRBV18
d_call: TRBD2

cdr3_aa: CASGILGQGGFGQPQHF
cdr3_nt: TGTGCCAGCGGCATTTTGGGACAGGGGGGTTTCGGGCAGCCCCAGCATTTT
clone_size: .
j_call: TRBJ1-5
v_call: TRBV27
d_call: TRBD1

cdr3_aa: CASSVGQFNSPLHF
cdr3_nt: TGTGCCAGCAGCGTGGGACAGTTTAATTCACCCCTCCACTTT
clone_size: .
j_call: TRBJ1-6
v_call: TRBV9
d_call: TRBD1

cdr3_aa: CATSRGIRGNQPQHF
cdr3_nt: TGTGCCACCAGCAGAGGGATTCGAGGGAATCAGCCCCAGCATTTT
clone_size: .
j_call: TRBJ1-5
v_call: TRBV15
d_call: .

cdr3_aa: CAISARPYQPQHF
cdr3_nt: TGTGCCATCAGTGCTAGACCCTATCAGCCCCAGCATTTT
clone_size: .
j_call: TRBJ1-5
v_call: TRBV10-3
d_call: .

cdr3_aa: CASSILPGLNYEQYF
cdr3_nt: TGCGCCAGCAGCATACTTCCGGGACTGAACTACGAGCAGTACTTC
clone_size: .
j_call: TRBJ2-7
v_call: TRBV5-1
d_call: .

cdr3_aa: CASKQGRNSPLHF
cdr3_nt: TGTGCCAGCAAGCAGGGGAGGAATTCACCCCTCCACTTT
clone_size: .
j_call: TRBJ1-6
v_call: TRBV2
d_call: .

cdr3_aa: CASRRAVSTEAFF
cdr3_nt: TGTGCCAGCAGGAGGGCAGTGTCAACTGAAGCTTTCTTT
clone_size: few
j_call: TRBJ1-1
v_call: TRBV12-3/TRBV12-4
d_call: .

cdr3_aa: CASSTGTVHQPQHF
cdr3_nt: TGTGCCAGCTCAACCGGGACGGTCCATCAGCCCCAGCATTTT
clone_size: .
j_call: TRBJ1-5
v_call: TRBV18
d_call: .

cdr3_aa: CASSMSSDRLTEAFF
cdr3_nt: TGTGCCAGTAGTATGTCCTCGGACAGGTTGACTGAAGCTTTCTTT
clone_size: few
j_call: TRBJ1-1
v_call: TRBV19
d_call: TRBD1

cdr3_aa: CASSPRDSSVYEQYF
cdr3_nt: TGTGCCAGCTCACCCCGGGACTCCTCTGTTTACGAGCAGTACTTC
clone_size: once
j_call: TRBJ2-7
v_call: TRBV18
d_call: .

cdr3_aa: CASTGGDTQYF
cdr3_nt: TGTGCCAGCACAGGGGGGGATACGCAGTATTTT
clone_size: .
j_call: TRBJ2-3
v_call: TRBV19
d_call: TRBD1

cdr3_aa: CASSYAPGRETYEQYF
cdr3_nt: TGTGCCAGCAGTTACGCTCCGGGGAGGGAGACCTACGAGCAGTACTTC
clone_size: .
j_call: TRBJ2-7
v_call: TRBV6-5
d_call: TRBD2

cdr3_aa: CASGRTGDYGYTF
cdr3_nt: TGTGCCAGCGGAAGGACAGGGGACTATGGCTACACCTTC
clone_size: .
j_call: TRBJ1-2
v_call: TRBV3-1/TRBV3-2
d_call: TRBD1

cdr3_aa: CASSLSVSGRNTEAFF
cdr3_nt: TGTGCCAGCAGTTTATCAGTTTCGGGTAGGAACACTGAAGCTTTCTTT
clone_size: .
j_call: TRBJ1-1
v_call: TRBV27
d_call: .

cdr3_aa: CASTASRKGNTGELFF
cdr3_nt: TGTGCCAGCACCGCGTCCCGGAAGGGGAACACCGGGGAGCTGTTTTTT
clone_size: .
j_call: TRBJ2-2
v_call: TRBV7-8
d_call: .

cdr3_aa: CASSIEENQPQHF
cdr3_nt: TGTGCCAGTAGTATAGAGGAGAATCAGCCCCAGCATTTT
clone_size: .
j_call: TRBJ1-5
v_call: TRBV19
d_call: .

cdr3_aa: CASSQASNTEAFF
cdr3_nt: TGTGCCAGCAGCCAAGCCTCGAACACTGAAGCTTTCTTT
clone_size: .
j_call: TRBJ1-1
v_call: TRBV3-1/TRBV3-2
d_call: .

cdr3_aa: CASSVSVDGANVLTF
cdr3_nt: TGTGCCAGCAGTGTGAGTGTGGATGGGGCCAACGTCCTGACTTTC
clone_size: once
j_call: TRBJ2-6
v_call: TRBV2
d_call: .

cdr3_aa: CASSQDLPFPFLKADTQYF
cdr3_nt: TGTGCCAGCAGCCAAGATCTCCCGTTCCCGTTCTTGAAGGCAGATACGCAGTATTTT
clone_size: .
j_call: TRBJ2-3
v_call: TRBV3-1/TRBV3-2
d_call: .

cdr3_aa: CASSARTGVSYGYTF
cdr3_nt: TGTGCCAGCAGCGCACGGACAGGGGTCTCCTATGGCTACACCTTC
clone_size: .
j_call: TRBJ1-2
v_call: TRBV7-2
d_call: TRBD1

cdr3_aa: CASSQGPPGTGFGRATNEKLFF
cdr3_nt: TGCGCCAGCAGCCAAGGGCCGCCCGGGACAGGGTTCGGTAGGGCAACTAATGAAAAACTGTTTTTT
clone_size: .
j_call: TRBJ1-4
v_call: TRBV4-1
d_call: TRBD1

cdr3_aa: CASIKDRAHQPQHF
cdr3_nt: TGTGCCAGCATCAAGGACAGGGCGCATCAGCCCCAGCATTTT
clone_size: .
j_call: TRBJ1-5
v_call: TRBV2
d_call: TRBD1